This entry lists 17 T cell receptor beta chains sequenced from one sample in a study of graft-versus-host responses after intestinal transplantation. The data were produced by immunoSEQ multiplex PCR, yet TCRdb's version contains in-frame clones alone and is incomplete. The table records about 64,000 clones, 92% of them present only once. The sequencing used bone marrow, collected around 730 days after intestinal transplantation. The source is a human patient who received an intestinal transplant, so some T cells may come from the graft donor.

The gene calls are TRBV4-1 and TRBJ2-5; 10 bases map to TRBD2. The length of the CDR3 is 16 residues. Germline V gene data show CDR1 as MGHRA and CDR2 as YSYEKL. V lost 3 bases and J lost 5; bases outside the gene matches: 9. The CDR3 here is CASSHGAGGPRETQYF. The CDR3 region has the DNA TGCGCCAGCAGCCACGGAGCGGGGGGGCCTCGGGAGACCCAGTACTTC.

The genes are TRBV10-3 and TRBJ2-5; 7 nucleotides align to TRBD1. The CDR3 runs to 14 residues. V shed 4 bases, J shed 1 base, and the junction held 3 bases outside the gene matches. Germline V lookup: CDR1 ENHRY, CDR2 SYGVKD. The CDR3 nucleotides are TGTGCCATCAGTGTGACAGGGATCCAAGAGACCCAGTACTTC. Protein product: CAISVTGIQETQYF.

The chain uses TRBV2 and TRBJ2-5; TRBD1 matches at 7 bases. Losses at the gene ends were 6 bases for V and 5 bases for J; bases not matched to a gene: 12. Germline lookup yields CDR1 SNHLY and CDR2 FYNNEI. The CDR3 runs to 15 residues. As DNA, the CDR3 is TGTGCCAGCAGATCATTCACCGGGACAGTGGAGACCCAGTACTTC. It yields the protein CASRSFTGTVETQYF.

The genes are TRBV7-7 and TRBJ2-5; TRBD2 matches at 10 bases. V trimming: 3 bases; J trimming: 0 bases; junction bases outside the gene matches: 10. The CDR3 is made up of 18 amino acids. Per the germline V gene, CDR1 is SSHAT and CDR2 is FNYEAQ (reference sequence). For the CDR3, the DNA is TGTGCCAGCAGCTTGGGGGAGCGGGGGGGCGTAAACCAAGAGACCCAGTACTTC. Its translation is CASSLGERGGVNQETQYF.

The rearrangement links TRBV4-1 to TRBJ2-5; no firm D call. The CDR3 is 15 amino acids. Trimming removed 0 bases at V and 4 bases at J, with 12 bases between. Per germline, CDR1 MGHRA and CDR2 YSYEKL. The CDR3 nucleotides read TGCGCCAGCAGCCAAGAAGACCCCCCAGCAGAGACCCAGTACTTC. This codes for CASSQEDPPAETQYF.

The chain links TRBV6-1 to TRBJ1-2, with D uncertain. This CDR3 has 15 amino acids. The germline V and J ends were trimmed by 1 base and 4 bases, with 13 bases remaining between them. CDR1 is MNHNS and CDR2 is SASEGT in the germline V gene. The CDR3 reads CASSEERGFSYGYTF. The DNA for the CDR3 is TGTGCCAGCAGTGAAGAACGAGGGTTCAGCTATGGCTACACCTTC.

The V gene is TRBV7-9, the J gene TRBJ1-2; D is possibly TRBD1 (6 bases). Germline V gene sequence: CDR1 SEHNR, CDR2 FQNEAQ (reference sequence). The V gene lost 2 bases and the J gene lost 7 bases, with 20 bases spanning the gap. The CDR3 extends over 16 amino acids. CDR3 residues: CASSLTGFESLGGYTF. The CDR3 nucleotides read TGTGCCAGCAGCTTAACAGGGTTTGAAAGCTTGGGTGGCTACACCTTC.

The CDR3 DNA follows: TGTGCCAGCAGTGAACGAGGACAGTCTCTTTCCCTCTTGGCCCTTGGAAATACGCAGTATTTT. This translates into CASSERGQSLSLLALGNTQYF. The chain uses TRBV2 and TRBJ2-3, with D possibly matching TRBD1 (6 bases). Germline CDR1 and CDR2: SNHLY and FYNNEI. The CDR3 loop spans 21 amino acids. Trimming removed 2 bases at V and 7 bases at J, with 34 bases between.

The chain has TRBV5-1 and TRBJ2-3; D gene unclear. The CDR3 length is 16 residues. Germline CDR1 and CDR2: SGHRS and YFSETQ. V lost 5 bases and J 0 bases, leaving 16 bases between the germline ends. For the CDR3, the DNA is TGCGCCAGCAGTACGTCTTCAGGAGAAAGCACAGATACGCAGTATTTT. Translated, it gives CASSTSSGESTDTQYF.

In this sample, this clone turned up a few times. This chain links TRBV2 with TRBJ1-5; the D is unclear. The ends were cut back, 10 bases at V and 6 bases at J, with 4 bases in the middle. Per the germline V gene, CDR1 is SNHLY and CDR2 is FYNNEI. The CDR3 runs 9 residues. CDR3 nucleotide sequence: TGTGCCACCACTCAGCCCCAGCATTTT. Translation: CATTQPQHF.

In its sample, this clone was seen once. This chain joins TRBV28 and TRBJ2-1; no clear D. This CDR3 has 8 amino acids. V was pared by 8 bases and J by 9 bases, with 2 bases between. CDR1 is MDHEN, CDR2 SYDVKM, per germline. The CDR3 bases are TGTGCCAGCGGTGAGCAGTTCTTC. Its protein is CASGEQFF.

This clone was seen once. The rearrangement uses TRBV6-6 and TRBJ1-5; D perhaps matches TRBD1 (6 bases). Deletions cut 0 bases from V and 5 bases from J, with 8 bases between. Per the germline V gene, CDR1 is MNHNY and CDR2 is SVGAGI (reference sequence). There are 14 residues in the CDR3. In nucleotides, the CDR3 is TGTGCCAGCAGTTACTCTACAGGGCATCAGCCCCAGCATTTT. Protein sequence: CASSYSTGHQPQHF.

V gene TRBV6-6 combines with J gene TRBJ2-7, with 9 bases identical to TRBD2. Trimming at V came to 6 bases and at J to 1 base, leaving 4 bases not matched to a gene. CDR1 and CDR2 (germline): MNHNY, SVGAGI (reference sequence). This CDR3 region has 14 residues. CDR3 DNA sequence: TGTGCCAGCAGGACTAGCGGATCGTCCTACGAGCAGTACTTC. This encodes CASRTSGSSYEQYF.

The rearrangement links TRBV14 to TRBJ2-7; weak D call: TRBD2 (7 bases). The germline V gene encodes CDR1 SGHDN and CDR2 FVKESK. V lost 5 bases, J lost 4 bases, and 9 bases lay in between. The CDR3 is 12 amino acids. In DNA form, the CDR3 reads TGTGCCAGCAGCAAGGGGGGGTACGAGCAGTACTTC. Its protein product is CASSKGGYEQYF.

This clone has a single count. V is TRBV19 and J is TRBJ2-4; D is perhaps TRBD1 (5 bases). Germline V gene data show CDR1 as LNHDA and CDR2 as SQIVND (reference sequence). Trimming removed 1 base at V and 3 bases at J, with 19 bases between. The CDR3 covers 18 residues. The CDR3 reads CASSIVLSRTLGKNIQYF. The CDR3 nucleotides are TGTGCCAGTAGTATAGTTCTGAGTCGGACATTGGGCAAAAACATTCAGTACTTC.

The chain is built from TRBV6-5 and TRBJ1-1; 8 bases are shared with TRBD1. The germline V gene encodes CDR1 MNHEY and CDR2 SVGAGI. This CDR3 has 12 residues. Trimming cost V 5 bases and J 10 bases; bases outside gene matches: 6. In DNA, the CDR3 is TGTGCCAGCAGTCCAGGGGGCGAGTTAGCTTTCTTT. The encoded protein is CASSPGGELAFF.

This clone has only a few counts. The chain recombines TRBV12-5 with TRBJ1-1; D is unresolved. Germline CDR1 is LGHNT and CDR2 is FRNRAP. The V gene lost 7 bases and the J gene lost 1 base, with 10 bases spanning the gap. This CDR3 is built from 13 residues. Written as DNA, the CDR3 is TGTGCTAGTGCTTTCGCGAGGAACACTGAAGCTTTCTTT. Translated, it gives CASAFARNTEAFF. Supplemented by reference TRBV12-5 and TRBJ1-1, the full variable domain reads DARVTQTPRHKVTEMGQEVTMRCQPILGHNTVFWYRQTMMQGLELLAYFRNRAPLDDSGMPKDRFSAEMPDATLATLKIQPSEPRDSAVYFCASAFARNTEAFFGQGTRLTVV.